The clone carrying this T cell receptor (beta chain) has only a few counts. After template switching added a universal primer site, the resulting cDNA carried unique molecular identifiers. TCRdb redid the calling of the 5' RACE reads with MiXCR, one entry per CDR3 protein. This table holds hundreds of thousands of distinct CDR3 sequences, 5.5% to 6.5% found once. The sample comes from a study of identical twins. Trimming shortened V by 3 bases and J by 2 bases, and 14 bases separated the two germline ends. Germline V CDR1 and CDR2: SGHVS, FNYEAQ. CDR3 size: 15 residues. This TCR derives from a man aged 18 to 30 in good health. The chain recombines TRBV7-6 with TRBJ2-7, with a tentative D call TRBD2 (6 bases). Input material: naive T cells sorted from blood. The CDR3 bases are TGTGCCAGCAGCTTTGGGGACTCCGGGCCCTACGAGCAGTACGTC. It translates to CASSFGDSGPYEQYV.